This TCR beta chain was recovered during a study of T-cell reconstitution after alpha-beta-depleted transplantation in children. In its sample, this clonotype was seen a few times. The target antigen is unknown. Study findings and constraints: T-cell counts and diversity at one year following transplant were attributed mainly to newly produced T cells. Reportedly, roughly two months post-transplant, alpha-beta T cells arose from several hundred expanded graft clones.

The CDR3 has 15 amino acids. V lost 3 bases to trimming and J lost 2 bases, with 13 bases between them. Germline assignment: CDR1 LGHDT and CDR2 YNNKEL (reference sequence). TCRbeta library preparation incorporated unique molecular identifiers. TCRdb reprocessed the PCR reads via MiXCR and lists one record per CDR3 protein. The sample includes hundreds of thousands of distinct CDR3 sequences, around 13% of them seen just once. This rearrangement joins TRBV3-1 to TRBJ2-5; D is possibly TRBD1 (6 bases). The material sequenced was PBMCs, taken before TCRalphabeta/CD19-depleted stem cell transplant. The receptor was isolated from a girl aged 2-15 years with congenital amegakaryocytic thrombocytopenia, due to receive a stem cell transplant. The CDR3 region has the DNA TGTGCCAGCAGCCATCATGGACAGCCACAAGAGACCCAGTACTTC. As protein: CASSHHGQPQETQYF.